The T cell receptor beta chain under discussion was sequenced for a study of blood T cell repertoires in COVID-19. In the study overall: T cells, B-cell-depleted T cells, or PBMCs provided the cDNA or gDNA that served as material.

The CDR3 contains 15 residues. The germline V gene encodes CDR1 MNHEY and CDR2 SVGAGI. With V trimmed by 2 bases and J by 6 bases, 7 bases remained unmatched. Sequencing was performed with immunoSEQ multiplex PCR; in TCRdb, only in-frame clones are kept and a portion is missing. The sample contains fewer than 450,000 clones, around 86% of which appear only once. Material: peripheral blood. V and J are TRBV6-5 and TRBJ2-7; 10 bases align to TRBD2. The receptor's source is a woman in her forties or fifties with COVID-19, enrolled during active disease. The CDR3 sequence: CASSYVSGRGAEQYF. DNA for the CDR3: TGTGCCAGCAGTTACGTGAGCGGGAGGGGGGCCGAGCAGTACTTC.